This TCR beta chain was identified in a study of T cells in Graves' hyperthyroidism and ophthalmopathy. Authors of the study amplified TCR beta CDR3 regions from RNA transcripts. HTBI primers were employed in a first-round RT-PCR of the TCR CDR3. MiXCR was run by TCRdb on the multiplex PCR reads, yielding one entry per CDR3 protein. The profile shows under 350,000 distinct CDR3 sequences, roughly 13% of them singletons. This clonotype was seen only a few times. V lost 4 bases and J lost 8; bases outside the gene matches: 16. This CDR3 spans 16 amino acids. CDR1 SGDLS and CDR2 YYNGEE come from the germline V gene.

The clonotype originates from a woman aged 40 to 50 with Graves' ophthalmopathy. Input material: blood. This chain uses TRBV9 with TRBJ1-2; 8 bases agree with TRBD1. CDR3 region: CASSPYLGQGSWGYTF. CDR3 coding DNA: TGTGCCAGCAGCCCATACCTAGGACAGGGTAGTTGGGGCTACACCTTC.